This entry lists 3 T cell receptor beta chains sequenced from one sample in a study of blood T cells in healthy people across ages. A J-beta primer mix and a sample-barcoded 5' primer were used in a second PCR of about 7 to 12 cycles. In TCRdb, the 5' RACE reads were re-called with MiXCR into one record per CDR3 protein. The profile shows approximately 1,700,000 distinct CDR3 sequences, about two fifths of them singletons. The sequenced sample consisted of blood. These receptors were obtained from a human donor in good health.

In this sample, this clonotype turned up a few times. Given a far larger clone just one base away, this is likely a sequencing read error. The V gene is TRBV10-3, the J gene TRBJ1-1; D is uncertain. Trimming cost V 6 bases and J 4 bases, with 6 bases left between them. From germline, CDR1 is ENHRY and CDR2 SYGVKD. This CDR3 comprises 11 residues. For the CDR3, the DNA is TGTGCCATCAGCTTAGGCACTGAAGCTTTCTTT. The encoded protein is CAISLGTEAFF.

This clonotype was seen ten or more times. Its ends do not fully match the called genes, so a read error is possible. This sequence joins TRBV5-1 and TRBJ1-1, with 7 bases lining up with TRBD1. This CDR3 is built from 14 residues. Germline loops: CDR1 SGHRS, CDR2 YFSETQ. The CDR3 protein is CASSLQGPNTEAFF. Here the CDR3 DNA reads TGTGCCAGCAGCCTACAGGGGCCTAACACTGAAGCTTTCTTT.

V gene TRBV7-2 combines with J gene TRBJ2-7; D remains unclear. The CDR3 length is 14 residues. Germline V gene data show CDR1 as SGHTA and CDR2 as FQGNSA. V was pared by 4 bases and J by 1 base, with 11 bases between. The CDR3 DNA reads TGTGCCAGCAGCTGGGCAGAGAATTCCTACGAGCAGTACTTC. Its protein is CASSWAENSYEQYF.